At least ten counts were recorded for the clone carrying this TCR beta chain. Its target is not known. This sample is drawn from a study of identical twins. Findings and caveats of the study: For monozygotic twins, models underestimated out-of-frame TCR alpha sharing.

One entry per CDR3 protein, called by TCRdb with MiXCR from the 5' RACE reads. The sample has approximately 680,000 distinct CDR3 sequences, under 8.5% seen once. The V gene's germline CDR1 is MNHEY and CDR2 SVGAGI. This CDR3 contains 11 residues. The sample also formed part of further work on yellow fever vaccine responses in identical twins.

The chain employs TRBV6-5 and TRBJ2-3; tentatively, D is TRBD1 (5 bases). The J call may be wrong; the DNA end is better matched by TRBJ1-5. This sequence was found in a woman aged 18-29 years in good health. Sequenced: PBMCs. CDR3 sequence reads: CASSLGRGQHF. DNA for the CDR3: TGTGCCAGCAGTTTGGGCCGGGGGCAGCATTTT.